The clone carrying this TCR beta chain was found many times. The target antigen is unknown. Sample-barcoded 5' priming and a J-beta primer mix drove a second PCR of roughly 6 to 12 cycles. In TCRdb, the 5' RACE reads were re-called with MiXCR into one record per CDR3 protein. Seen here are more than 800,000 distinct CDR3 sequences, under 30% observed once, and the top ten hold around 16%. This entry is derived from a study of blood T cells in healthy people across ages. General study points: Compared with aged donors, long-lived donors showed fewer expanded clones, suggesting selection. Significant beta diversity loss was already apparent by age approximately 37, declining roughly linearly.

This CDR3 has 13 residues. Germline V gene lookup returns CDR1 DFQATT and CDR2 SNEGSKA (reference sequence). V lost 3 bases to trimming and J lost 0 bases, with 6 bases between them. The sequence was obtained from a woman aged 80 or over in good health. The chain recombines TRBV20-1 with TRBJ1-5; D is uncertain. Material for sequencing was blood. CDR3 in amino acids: CSASMDSNQPQHF. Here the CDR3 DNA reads TGCAGTGCTAGTATGGATAGCAATCAGCCCCAGCATTTT.